A selection of T cell receptor beta chains follows, all from one sample in a study of blood T cell repertoires in COVID-19. Sequencing used immunoSEQ multiplex PCR; TCRdb keeps in-frame clones, though not all of them. The sample has about 250,000 clones, roughly 88% seen once. The specimen sequenced was PBMCs or T cells enriched from blood (not recorded which). Every receptor here comes from a woman aged 40 to 50 who had been exposed to COVID-19. The CDR3 runs from the conserved cysteine through the conserved F or W. The D gene is left open where the match is weak. Clone size is shown for a subset of rows, as once, few, many or a class of expanded clone.

CDR3 protein | CDR3 DNA | J gene | clone size | V gene | D gene
CASSPRQGTYEQYF | TGTGCCAGCAGCCCCCGACAGGGAACCTACGAGCAGTACTTC | TRBJ2-7 | NA | TRBV28 | TRBD1
CASSLTTSGRECNEQFF | TGTGCCAGCAGTCTTACTACTAGCGGGAGGGAATGCAATGAGCAGTTCTTC | TRBJ2-1 | NA | TRBV6-9 | TRBD2
CASLLMSTEAFF | TGTGCCAGCCTACTTATGAGCACTGAAGCTTTCTTT | TRBJ1-1 | NA | TRBV21-1 | NA
CASSLGQGTLAKNIQYF | TGTGCCAGCAGCTTGGGACAGGGAACACTAGCCAAAAACATTCAGTACTTC | TRBJ2-4 | NA | TRBV5-4 | TRBD1
CASSVLADLNTEAFF | TGTGCCAGCAGCGTATTGGCAGATTTGAACACTGAAGCTTTCTTT | TRBJ1-1 | NA | TRBV9 | NA
CSVEDGGIGNGYTF | TGCAGCGTTGAAGATGGCGGAATCGGCAATGGCTACACCTTC | TRBJ1-2 | many | TRBV29-1 | NA
CASSLQGAAQPQHF | TGTGCCAGCAGCTTACAGGGGGCCGCTCAGCCCCAGCATTTT | TRBJ1-5 | NA | TRBV7-9 | TRBD1
CASSLLAGPTF | TGTGCCAGCAGTTTATTGGCGGGGCCCACCTTC | TRBJ1-2 | once | TRBV12-3/TRBV12-4 | NA
CASSSMPRESGGELFF | TGCGCCAGCAGCTCGATGCCCAGGGAATCCGGCGGGGAGCTGTTTTTT | TRBJ2-2 | NA | TRBV4-3 | NA
CASSPGQGVAGYTF | TGTGCCAGCAGCCCGGGGCAGGGGGTCGCTGGCTACACCTTC | TRBJ1-2 | NA | TRBV5-4 | TRBD1
CASSQATGEGAFF | TGTGCCAGCAGCCAAGCGACAGGGGAGGGAGCTTTCTTT | TRBJ1-1 | NA | TRBV4-2 | TRBD1
CASSAGTVSYNEQFF | TGTGCCAGCAGTGCCGGGACAGTCTCCTACAATGAGCAGTTCTTC | TRBJ2-1 | NA | TRBV27 | TRBD1
CASSPQVGRPLHF | TGTGCCAGCAGCCCCCAGGTGGGCCGACCCCTCCACTTT | TRBJ1-6 | once | TRBV9 | NA
CASTATWLGGETYNEQFF | TGCGCCAGCACCGCGACCTGGTTGGGCGGGGAGACCTACAATGAGCAGTTCTTC | TRBJ2-1 | NA | TRBV5-1 | NA
CASSLFGGFSYNEQFF | TGTGCCAGCAGTTTATTCGGCGGGTTCTCCTACAATGAGCAGTTCTTC | TRBJ2-1 | NA | TRBV27 | NA
CATTGTGSTTDTQYF | TGTGCCACAACCGGGACAGGCTCCACCACAGATACGCAGTATTTT | TRBJ2-3 | NA | TRBV13 | TRBD1
CASSEGGGWRSSSYNEQFF | TGTGCCAGCAGTGAGGGGGGGGGATGGCGGTCGAGCTCCTACAATGAGCAGTTCTTC | TRBJ2-1 | NA | TRBV28 | NA